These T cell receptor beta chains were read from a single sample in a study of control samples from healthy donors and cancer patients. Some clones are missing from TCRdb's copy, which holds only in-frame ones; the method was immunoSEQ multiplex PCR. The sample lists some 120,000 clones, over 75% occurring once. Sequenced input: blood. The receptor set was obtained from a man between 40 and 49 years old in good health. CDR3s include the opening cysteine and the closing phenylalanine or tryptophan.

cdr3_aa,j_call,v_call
CASSFGGGRETQYF,TRBJ2-5,TRBV5-1
CASLRDSNQPQHF,TRBJ1-5,TRBV2
CASSLYTQYF,TRBJ2-3,TRBV27
CASSTVAGSYNEQFF,TRBJ2-1,TRBV5-1
CASSNGQGGLTEAFF,TRBJ1-1,TRBV14
CASSMPGWPNEQYF,TRBJ2-7,TRBV19
CASSLTGARYTDTQYF,TRBJ2-3,TRBV5-1
CASSLAGTVVNTIYF,TRBJ1-3,TRBV5-8
CASSLAVSGFYNEQFF,TRBJ2-1,TRBV7-2
CASSLSARGRGTQYF,TRBJ2-5,TRBV28